This entry features one T cell receptor beta chain sequence. It lacks a known antigen. No much larger clone exists at a distance of one base, and base qualities are not known. The data stem from a study of beta chain features in type 1 diabetes (dated by TCRdb to 2017 to 2018). Study-level background: Patients and healthy donors did not differ in mean age, gender distribution, total cell number or subset yield. Whereas all 30 or so donors provided naive and central memory subsets, regulatory and stem cell-like memory subsets were isolated from just 8 patients and about 8 healthy donors. A total of roughly 99 million sorted cells were examined across all samples, and the number of cells per subset was strongly correlated with RNA yield. In the study, TCRB repertoires of sorted circulating CD4+ T cell subsets from recently diagnosed type 1 diabetes patients were compared with those of matched healthy donors.

From each donor, a single peripheral blood sample of roughly 0.11 L on average was drawn into heparinised tubes. A BD FACSAria II and a panel including CD45RO, CCR7, CD25, CD127, CD95 and CD27 were used to sort naive, central memory, regulatory and stem cell-like memory CD4+ T cells. Purity was above 95% for every sorted population. PBMCs were separated immediately by Lymphoprep density gradient centrifugation and were stained directly, without being cultured. Samples were stained and sorted in pairs, with one healthy donor and one patient per experiment, so that batch effects were minimized. CDR3 length: 15 amino acids, cysteine to phenylalanine. Of all the DNA, just the CDR3 is kept, 45 bases in frame from base 1. CDR1 and CDR2 are drawn from the germline V gene: MNHNS, SASEGT. Trimming at the junction amounts to 7 bases on V and 0 bases on J, and the germline ends lie 10 bases apart. All of the isolated RNA was reverse transcribed with the High Capacity cDNA Reverse Transcription Kit, so expressed TCRB transcripts were sequenced. Naive, central memory and regulatory T cell samples underwent deep immunoSEQ sequencing, averaging approximately 3.5 million total reads per sample. Sorted cells were lysed in RLT buffer and RNA was extracted with DNase-treated RNeasy Micro or Mini kits, depending on cell number. To prevent cross-contamination, each cell subset was processed individually, whereas patient and healthy donor samples were processed jointly. The immunoSEQ multiplex PCR was used to amplify TCRB sequences from cDNA, generating 87-bp fragments that spanned the CDR3 region. Sequencing of the amplicons was done on the Illumina HiSeq platform. Per the source publication's procedure: PCR bias was corrected computationally using synthetic template baselines, and reads within Hamming distance 2 were collapsed, with unmergeable singletons discarded. Reads were aligned to IMGT to assign V, D and J genes, CDR3 length, and insertions or deletions at six rearrangement sites. Clonotype counts were normalized to sorted cell number within each subset before computing true diversity and Gini coefficients with the tcR R package. The overlap coefficient, calculated on TCRB nucleotide sequences, was used to measure repertoire sharing. Out-of-frame TCRB sequences from naive cells were analyzed to stand in for the pre-selection repertoire. The table comes from immuneACCESS by way of TCRdb, which keeps in-frame sequences with V and J called. Part of the clones is missing from these tables; in studies checked, under half for an unresolved V gene and the rest for unknown reasons. D and trimming come from the DNA, and the V and J calls and clone size come from that table. The sample profile shows about 260,000 clones; roughly 22% of them were found once. The top ten hold 0.028% of the sample.

The investigation overall reported the following: Because cDNA was sequenced instead of genomic DNA, highly expressing activated cells could be over-represented, though the groups showed no difference in activation or CD3 levels. In all four CD4+ subsets, TCRB CDR3 length was moderately but significantly shorter in type 1 diabetes patients. PCR may preferentially amplify shorter templates, but because patient and control samples were amplified and corrected together, any resulting skew would affect both groups equally. HLA sub-analyses involved small numbers of individuals, so any influence of HLA type on TCRB rearrangement remained unresolved. Patients with type 1 diabetes made fewer insertions and deleted more nucleotides at VDJ recombination sites, implying thymic rearrangement abnormalities. The naive, central memory and regulatory TCRB repertoires appeared to resemble one another more closely among patients than among healthy donors.

The origin of this receptor is a woman between 40 and 55 years old with type 1 diabetes. The chain couples TRBV6-1 to TRBJ1-6; the D gene is possibly TRBD1, with 5 bases matching. Sequenced: naive CD4+ T cells from blood. The cell subset or site label, read with the paper, signifies: true naive CD4+ T cells. DNA sequence: TGTGCCAGCACCTCAGGGATCTCCTATAATTCACCCCTCCACTTT. Its protein reads: CASTSGISYNSPLHF.